This entry concerns a single TCR beta chain. This clonotype is regarded as medium-sized (0.01 to 0.1%). Its antigen is unknown. Nothing much larger sits one base from this clone, and base qualities are not available. Library method: 5' RACE. The sequencer was a NextSeq 500. The TCR library protocol attached a unique molecular identifier to each TCR cDNA molecule to allow correction of PCR and sequencing errors. From the authors' description of their analysis: TCR identification, UMI-based error correction and CDR3 extraction were all carried out with Decombinator tools. TCRs above a frequency of 2 per 1,000, corresponding to the top 1% of the tumor frequency distribution, were defined as expanded. Expanded tumor TCRs statistically deemed absent (corrected P<0.05) from at least one tumor region were classed as regional, and all other expanded tumor TCRs were classed as ubiquitous. Renyi diversity was computed with the R vegan package after each repertoire had been subsampled 100 times to 5,000 TCRs. CDR3 similarity networks were constructed using string-kernel similarity of amino acid triplets, with links drawn between CDR3s whose pairwise similarity was above 0.82. TCRdb passed the public sequencing reads through fastp at Q25 and MiXCR, retaining productive beta sequences. For every CDR3 protein sequence, its rows merge into one entry that carries the most common genes and DNA. The V and J calls were determined by TCRdb, not by the authors. This sample holds approximately 3,200 distinct CDR3 sequences; just over 5% were observed only once. In total, the top ten clones hold less than 40% of the sample.

Looking up the germline V gene yields CDR1 SGHTA and CDR2 FQGNSA. Compared with germline, V lacks 1 base and J lacks 1 base; bases without a gene match: 4. The CDR3 holds 16 amino acids from the cysteine to the phenylalanine. The CDR3 DNA has 48 bases and is translated from base 1. The sample originates from a study of spatial heterogeneity in lung cancer (dated by TCRdb to between 2018 and 2021). About the study as a whole: Beta-chain transcripts were consistently detected in greater numbers than alpha-chain transcripts, which likely reflected higher beta-chain transcript abundance. In tumor regions, TCR transcript counts showed a strong correlation with a T cell transcriptional module score derived from matched bulk RNA-seq. In the raw uncorrected reads, each unique combination of TCR and UMI appeared more than ten times on average. TCR alpha and beta repertoires were quantitatively compared across multiple tumor regions, matched nontumor lung and blood in non-small cell lung cancer. The study linked features of the TCR repertoire to counts of nonsynonymous mutations, which were determined by whole-exome sequencing of tumor tissue. Both alpha and beta chains were TCR-sequenced in samples taken at surgery, namely 220 tumor regions, approximately 66 matched nontumor lung samples and approximately 51 PBMC samples.

The time point label here, explained by the study, means: sample taken at primary tumor resection. The donors were approximately 70 patients from the lung TRACERx cohort who had early-stage, untreated non-small cell lung cancer. For TCR sequencing, whole RNA was extracted from tumor and nontumor lung tissue, or from cryopreserved PBMC samples, and no cell sorting was done. A patient was chosen for TCR sequencing only when enough RNA was available from at least two tumor regions. Before being selected, tumor and adjacent nontumor lung specimens were reviewed by a lung pathologist. Points the paper makes about the study in general: The tumor nonsynonymous mutation count correlated with the number of expanded intratumoral alpha and beta TCRs. Counts of ubiquitous and regional expanded TCRs were found to correlate with counts of ubiquitous and regional nonsynonymous mutations, respectively. Estimated TCR-seq coverage of tumor T cells was only 5.5% to 7% for alpha chains and about 12% for beta chains. Confirming at a functional level the hypothesis that regional TCRs recognize regional mutations was considered to require additional single-cell paired TCR alpha and beta sequencing.

The V and J genes are TRBV7-2 and TRBJ2-3; 8 nucleotides in the junction match TRBD2. The sequence came from a female donor with early-stage non-small cell lung cancer. The sequencing here drew on lung tumor tissue, taken at surgery. The CDR3 in this case is CASSLEGRGGTDTQYF. The DNA sequence is given as TGTGCCAGCAGCTTAGAAGGGCGGGGGGGCACAGATACGCAGTATTTT.